Presented here are 24 T cell receptor beta chains from one specimen sequenced in a study of metastatic and nonmetastatic thyroid tumors. Among the patients, none had received any treatment before thyroid surgery. TCRdb re-clonotyped the PCR reads through MiXCR. The table has about 31,000 clones, roughly a fifth seen once. The sample was blood. Receptors originate from a female donor with papillary thyroid cancer or a benign thyroid nodule (not recorded which). Some clones in this sample may be carry-over from other donors' samples.

At least ten counts were recorded for this clone. The rearrangement uses TRBV12-3 or TRBV12-4 and TRBJ1-1, with 9 nucleotides matching TRBD1. The CDR3 has 15 residues. The J segment lost 7 bases and the V segment lost 6 bases, leaving 12 bases of the junction unmatched. This chain's CDR3 is CASRPPTGGEREAFF. The CDR3 DNA reads as TGTGCCAGCAGACCACCGACAGGGGGTGAGCGTGAAGCTTTCTTT.

The gene calls are TRBV6-2 or TRBV6-3 and TRBJ1-2, with D maybe TRBD1 (5 bases). The V gene's germline CDR1 is MNHEY and CDR2 SVGEGT. The length of the CDR3 is 16 residues. The V end was cut by 2 bases, the J end by 4 bases, with 17 bases between. CDR3 sequence: CASSYTSPGEIYGYTF. In DNA form, the CDR3 reads TGTGCCAGCAGTTACACATCCCCGGGGGAGATCTATGGCTACACCTTC.

This clone came up many times. The chain has TRBV27 and TRBJ2-5; 9 positions agree with TRBD1. V shed 1 base, J shed 5 bases, and the junction held 8 bases outside the gene matches. The germline V gene encodes CDR1 MNHEY and CDR2 SMNVEV (reference sequence). This CDR3 contains 16 residues. The CDR3 DNA follows: TGTGCCAGCAGTTTATACCAGACAGGGGGTGAGGAGACCCAGTACTTC. Translating it yields CASSLYQTGGEETQYF.

Ten or more counts support this clone. The chain employs TRBV5-1 and TRBJ2-5, with D possibly being TRBD1 (5 bases). The V end lost 1 base, the J end lost 0 bases, and 10 bases lay between the germline ends. CDR3 length equals 15 residues. Germline loops: CDR1 SGHRS, CDR2 YFSETQ. The CDR3 loop is CASSLSGRDQETQYF. DNA of the CDR3: TGCGCCAGCAGCTTGTCGGGCAGGGACCAAGAGACCCAGTACTTC. Together with reference TRBV5-1 and TRBJ2-5, the CDR3 gives the full variable domain: KAGVTQTPRYLIKTRGQQVTLSCSPISGHRSVSWYQQTPGQGLQFLFEYFSETQRNKGNFPGRFSGRQFSNSRSEMNVSTLELGDSALYLCASSLSGRDQETQYFGPGTRLLVL.

The V and J genes are TRBV6-2 or TRBV6-3 and TRBJ2-2; 11 bases align to TRBD2. The V segment lost 8 bases and the J segment 0 bases; nucleotides outside the gene matches: 14. This CDR3 has 19 amino acids. In germline, CDR1 is MNHEY, CDR2 SVGEGT. The CDR3 DNA reads as TGTGCCAGCGCGACCTTTATGACTAGCGGGGTCACGAACACCGGGGAGCTGTTTTTT. This gives the protein CASATFMTSGVTNTGELFF.

V usage is TRBV6-1 and J usage is TRBJ1-6; D is possibly TRBD1 (6 bases). The CDR3 is made up of 12 amino acids. V lost 8 bases and J 9 bases, leaving 11 bases between the germline ends. Germline CDR1 is MNHNS and CDR2 is SASEGT. The CDR3 region has the DNA TGTGCCAGCCAGGGGAGAGGTTCACCCCTCCACTTT. Its protein product is CASQGRGSPLHF.

This clone has only a few counts. This chain uses TRBV19 with TRBJ2-3, with 11 bases fitting TRBD1. Germline loops: CDR1 LNHDA, CDR2 SQIVND (reference sequence). The ends lost 3 bases at V and 4 bases at J; junction bases unmatched: 0. The CDR3 has 14 amino acids. This CDR3 is CASSMGQGADTQYF. CDR3 nucleotide sequence: TGTGCCAGTAGTATGGGACAGGGGGCAGATACGCAGTATTTT.

This clone appeared many times. CDR3 coding DNA: TGTGCCAGCAGCTTAAGAATAGATCAGCCCCAGCATTTT. Residues: CASSLRIDQPQHF. The genes are TRBV7-2 and TRBJ1-5, with no clear D. The germline V and J ends were trimmed by 2 bases and 5 bases, with 7 bases remaining between them. CDR1 and CDR2 from the germline V gene are SGHTA and FQGNSA. The CDR3 runs to 13 residues.

This clone was seen ten or more times. The chain carries TRBV6-1 and TRBJ1-1; D gene ambiguous. Deletions cut 4 bases from V and 8 bases from J, with 8 bases between. Germline V CDR1 and CDR2: MNHNS, SASEGT. The CDR3 length is 11 residues. The CDR3 reads CASSVGKEAFF. In DNA form, the CDR3 reads TGTGCCAGCAGTGTCGGGAAGGAAGCTTTCTTT.

This clone was seen a few times. The V call is TRBV28, the J call TRBJ1-1; 7 nucleotides align to TRBD1. Trimming at V came to 3 bases and at J to 11 bases, leaving 12 bases not matched to a gene. Germline CDR1 is MDHEN and CDR2 is SYDVKM. CDR3 length: 14 residues. The CDR3 DNA is TGTGCCAGCAGTTTTTTAGGCCAGGGGGATTTGGCTTTCTTT. Amino acid sequence: CASSFLGQGDLAFF.

CDR3 sequence reads: CASTVSGELFF. The CDR3 coding sequence is TGTGCCAGTACCGTAAGCGGGGAGCTGTTTTTT. The genes are TRBV19 and TRBJ2-2; D call uncertain. The CDR3 length is 11 residues. Germline V lookup: CDR1 LNHDA, CDR2 SQIVND (reference sequence). Trimming took 7 bases from V and 7 from J, leaving 7 bases between them.

This clone was observed many times. This chain uses TRBV20-1 with TRBJ2-5; maybe TRBD1 (6 bases). Germline CDR1 DFQATT, CDR2 SNEGSKA (reference sequence). The V end was cut by 3 bases, the J end by 0 bases, with 14 bases between. The CDR3 consists of 15 residues. This CDR3 reads CSASPRDKYQETQYF. CDR3 bases: TGCAGTGCTAGTCCCCGGGACAAGTACCAAGAGACCCAGTACTTC.

This chain links TRBV20-1 with TRBJ1-1, with 7 bases identical to TRBD1. This CDR3 region has 14 residues. The germline V gene has CDR1 DFQATT and CDR2 SNEGSKA (reference sequence). With V trimmed by 3 bases and J by 4 bases, 8 bases remained unmatched. This chain's CDR3 is CSASVTGSGTEAFF. The DNA for the CDR3 is TGCAGTGCTAGCGTGACAGGGAGCGGCACTGAAGCTTTCTTT.

The rearrangement joins TRBV20-1 to TRBJ2-7; 8 bases match TRBD2. Germline CDR1 and CDR2: DFQATT and SNEGSKA (reference sequence). This CDR3 spans 17 amino acids. With 1 base clipped from V and 0 bases from J, the junction kept 11 bases outside the gene matches. The CDR3: CSARVGLGGVLSYEQYF. In nucleotides, the CDR3 is TGCAGTGCTAGAGTTGGGCTCGGGGGGGTCCTCTCCTACGAGCAGTACTTC.

The chain employs TRBV6-2 or TRBV6-3 and TRBJ2-7, with a possible D match to TRBD2 (6 bases). The CDR3 is made up of 14 amino acids. The V end was cut by 6 bases, the J end by 0 bases, with 12 bases between. CDR1 and CDR2 from the germline V gene are MNHEY and SVGEGT. Here the CDR3 DNA reads TGTGCCAGCAGAGGACACGGGAGCTCCTACGAGCAGTACTTC. Protein sequence: CASRGHGSSYEQYF.

The J gene is TRBJ1-2, the V gene TRBV6-1; no clear D gene. The CDR3 spans 13 residues. CDR1 is MNHNS, CDR2 SASEGT, per germline. V was pared by 8 bases and J by 1 base, with 11 bases between. This CDR3 is CASLPRNNYGYTF. Written as DNA, the CDR3 is TGTGCCAGCCTCCCTAGGAATAACTATGGCTACACCTTC.

This clone was recorded many times. The V and J genes are TRBV7-3 and TRBJ2-3, with 7 bases identical to TRBD2. The CDR3 runs to 14 residues. V gave up 0 bases and J gave up 5 bases; unmatched junction bases: 2. Germline CDR1 reads SGHTA; CDR2 reads FQGTGA. The CDR3 region has the DNA TGTGCCAGCAGCTTAACCGGGGGGTTAGATACGCAGTATTTT. This sequence encodes CASSLTGGLDTQYF.

V gene TRBV6-7 combines with J gene TRBJ2-7, with 9 bases matching TRBD2. TRBV6-7 is reported as an ORF; its role is uncertain. The V and J ends lost 2 bases and 6 bases, in that order; junction bases with no gene match: 14. The CDR3 totals 17 residues. DNA of the CDR3: TGTGCCAGCAGTTACCCCGGCGGGGGGGTGGGGTCGGGCGAGCAGTACTTC. Its translation is CASSYPGGGVGSGEQYF.

This clone occurred many times. This chain uses TRBV29-1 with TRBJ2-7; 12 bases fit TRBD2. This CDR3 is built from 12 residues. V lost 4 bases, J lost 6 bases, and 1 base stayed unmatched. The V gene's germline CDR1 is SQVTM and CDR2 ANQGSEA. CDR3 DNA: TGCAGCGTTGCTAGCGGGGGGGCCGAGCAGTACTTC. As protein: CSVASGGAEQYF.

This clone was picked up a small number of times. This may stem from a read error, because a much larger clone lies one nucleotide away. Other DNA sequences within the sample encode an identical CDR3. This chain uses TRBV7-9 with TRBJ2-5, with 7 bases aligning to TRBD1. CDR3 size: 16 residues. CDR1 is SEHNR and CDR2 is FQNEAQ in the germline V gene (reference sequence). The CDR3 loop is CASSFPTGRGQETQYF. CDR3 bases: TGTGCCAGCAGCTTCCCGACAGGGAGAGGCCAAGAGACCCAGTATTTC.

The chain recombines TRBV6-1 with TRBJ1-2, with TRBD1 matching 8 bases. In germline, CDR1 is MNHNS, CDR2 SASEGT. The CDR3 covers 16 residues. V lost 4 bases, J lost 0 bases, and 7 bases stayed unmatched. The CDR3 DNA sequence: TGTGCCAGCAGTGGATATCAGGGGGCAACTAACTATGGCTACACCTTC. Translated: CASSGYQGATNYGYTF.

The table lists this clone with a few counts. The chain joins TRBV24-1 to TRBJ2-6; D gene uncertain. Germline CDR1 and CDR2: KGHDR and SFDVKD. V was shortened by 9 bases and J by 2 bases, with 7 bases between the two germline ends. There are 13 residues in the CDR3. This CDR3 reads CATSNPGANVLTF. The CDR3 nucleotides are TGTGCCACCTCGAATCCTGGGGCCAACGTCCTGACTTTC.

This clone appeared a few times. The chain recombines TRBV2 with TRBJ2-1, with 8 bases matching TRBD2. V shed 7 bases and J 3 bases; nucleotides not matched to a gene: 5. Germline loops: CDR1 SNHLY, CDR2 FYNNEI. The CDR3 runs to 14 residues. In nucleotides, the CDR3 is TGTGCCAGCATGCCGGGGACTAGCTACAATGAGCAGTTCTTC. Protein sequence: CASMPGTSYNEQFF.

In this sample, this clone turned up many times. The chain combines TRBV16 with TRBJ2-5, with D unresolved. The CDR3 is 15 amino acids. Trimming took off 2 bases at V and 1 base at J, with 11 bases between the two ends. Germline loops: CDR1 KGHSY, CDR2 FQNENV. The CDR3 DNA is TGTGCCAGCAGCCAAACGTCAGTAGGCCAAGAGACCCAGTACTTC. Its protein is CASSQTSVGQETQYF.